The 11 T cell receptor beta chains below were found in one sample sequenced in a study of human T cells and chemical hapten exposure. Time point described: pre-sensitization, week 0. Treatment in this sample: therapeutic diphenylcyclopropenone sensitization with weekly scalp DPC. MiXCR was run by TCRdb on the RACE reads, yielding one entry per CDR3 protein. The sample holds 150,000 to 200,000 distinct CDR3 sequences, roughly 30% seen once. This specimen consisted of whole blood, obtained in connection with sensitization to the hapten diphenylcyclopropenone (DPC). The receptors originated from a woman aged 30 to 39 with alopecia areata. Some clones in this sample may be carry-over from other donors' samples.

The sample holds a few counts of this clonotype. The rearrangement uses TRBV3-1 and TRBJ2-7; D unresolved. The CDR3 contains 12 residues. V was clipped by 2 bases and J by 4 bases, with 6 bases between them. Germline assignment: CDR1 LGHDT and CDR2 YNNKEL (reference sequence). CDR3: CASSQRKYEQYF. As DNA, the CDR3 is TGTGCCAGCAGCCAAAGAAAATACGAGCAGTACTTC.

V is TRBV4-3 and J is TRBJ2-7; 7 bases fit TRBD2. This CDR3 region has 15 residues. Germline CDR1 reads LGHNA; CDR2 reads YSLEER. Trimming removed 1 base from V and 3 bases from J; junction bases left unmatched: 6. The CDR3 here is CASSQGVLAVYEQYF. CDR3 bases: TGCGCCAGCAGCCAAGGTGTCCTAGCGGTCTACGAGCAGTACTTC.

This clonotype has just a few counts. The V and J genes are TRBV10-3 and TRBJ1-1, with D possibly being TRBD1 (6 bases). The V and J ends lost 10 bases and 5 bases respectively, with 11 bases between them. Germline CDR1 is ENHRY and CDR2 is SYGVKD. The CDR3 covers 11 residues. CDR3 protein: CATRGATEAFF. The CDR3 DNA reads TGTGCCACGCGGGGGGCGACTGAAGCTTTCTTT.

This clonotype was found many times. V usage is TRBV11-1 and J usage is TRBJ1-1; 9 bases map to TRBD1. Germline CDR1 SGHAT, CDR2 FQDESV (reference sequence). This CDR3 contains 11 residues. The V and J ends lost 6 bases and 10 bases, in that order; junction bases with no gene match: 3. This chain's CDR3 is CASRRTGVAFF. The CDR3 coding sequence is TGTGCCAGCAGACGGACAGGGGTAGCTTTCTTT.

V usage is TRBV29-1 and J usage is TRBJ2-5; no clear D. This CDR3 contains 13 residues. V was trimmed by 6 bases and J by 3 bases, leaving 14 bases between them. The V gene's germline CDR1 is SQVTM and CDR2 ANQGSEA. The DNA of the CDR3 is TGCAGCGTCGCCCGGGTCCTAAAAGAGACCCAGTACTTC. It specifies CSVARVLKETQYF.

This chain uses TRBV4-2 with TRBJ2-1; D is unclear. CDR1 and CDR2 from the germline V gene are LGHNA and YNFKEQ. The V gene lost 1 base and the J gene lost 5 bases, with 15 bases spanning the gap. This CDR3 has 16 amino acids. CDR3 loop: CASSQVSPVGNNEQFF. The CDR3 bases are TGTGCCAGCAGCCAAGTATCCCCGGTGGGTAACAATGAGCAGTTCTTC.

Written as DNA, the CDR3 is TGTGCCACCAGTGACACAGGGATGGGGCAGCCCCAGCATTTT. Translated: CATSDTGMGQPQHF. This rearrangement joins TRBV24-1 to TRBJ1-5, with D possibly TRBD1 on 6 matching bases. CDR1 KGHDR and CDR2 SFDVKD come from the germline V gene. V was cut by 4 bases and J by 7 bases, with 13 bases left in between. The CDR3 is 14 amino acids.

The chain joins TRBV20-1 to TRBJ1-3, with TRBD1 identical over 10 bases. Losses at the gene ends were 3 bases for V and 1 base for J; bases not matched to a gene: 3. This CDR3 comprises 15 residues. Germline V gives CDR1 DFQATT, CDR2 SNEGSKA (reference sequence). The CDR3 loop reads CSARTGGWSGNTIYF. The CDR3 DNA sequence: TGCAGTGCTAGGACAGGGGGCTGGTCTGGAAACACCATATATTTT.

This chain connects TRBV20-1 to TRBJ1-2, with a possible D match to TRBD1 (6 bases). Germline values: CDR1 DFQATT, CDR2 SNEGSKA (reference sequence). With 5 bases removed from V and 5 bases from J, the gap between germline ends came to 21 bases. This CDR3 region has 15 residues. In DNA form, the CDR3 reads TGCAGTGCTGACCCCCAGGGGACCCTAGGGTATGGCTACACCTTC. It specifies CSADPQGTLGYGYTF.

J is TRBJ2-1 and V is TRBV24-1, with D perhaps matching TRBD2 (5 bases). Germline V gives CDR1 KGHDR, CDR2 SFDVKD. Trimming shortened V by 2 bases and J by 10 bases, and 11 bases separated the two germline ends. This CDR3 has 13 residues. The CDR3 coding sequence is TGTGCCACCAGTGATTCCAGCGGAGCCGAGCAGTTCTTC. It encodes CATSDSSGAEQFF.

This clonotype showed up many times. The chain uses TRBV6-1 and TRBJ1-1; D is ambiguous. The CDR3 loop spans 15 amino acids. Trimming left V 7 bases short and J 7 bases short, with 22 bases between. The germline gives CDR1 MNHNS, CDR2 SASEGT. The CDR3 is CASNALSASAGEAFF. Written as DNA, the CDR3 is TGTGCCAGCAACGCTCTGTCAGCCTCCGCCGGTGAAGCTTTCTTT.